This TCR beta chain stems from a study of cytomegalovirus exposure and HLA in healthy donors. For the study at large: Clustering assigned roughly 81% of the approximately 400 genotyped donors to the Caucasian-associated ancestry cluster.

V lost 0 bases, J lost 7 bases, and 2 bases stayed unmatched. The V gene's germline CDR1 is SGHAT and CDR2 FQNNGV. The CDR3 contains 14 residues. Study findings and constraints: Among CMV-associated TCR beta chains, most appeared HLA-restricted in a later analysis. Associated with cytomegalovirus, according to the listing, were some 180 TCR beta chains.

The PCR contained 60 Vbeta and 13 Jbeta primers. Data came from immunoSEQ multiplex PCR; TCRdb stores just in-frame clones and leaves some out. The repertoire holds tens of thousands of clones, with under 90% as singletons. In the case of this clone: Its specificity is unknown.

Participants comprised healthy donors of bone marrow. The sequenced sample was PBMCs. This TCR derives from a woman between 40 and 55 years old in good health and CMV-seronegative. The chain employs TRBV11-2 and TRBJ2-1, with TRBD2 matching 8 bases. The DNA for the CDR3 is TGTGCCAGCAGCTTAGACCCGGGGGGGAATGAGCAGTTCTTC. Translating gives CASSLDPGGNEQFF.